These T cell receptor beta chains were read from a single sample in a study of Tregs in tolerant kidney transplant recipients. Assay: immunoSEQ multiplex PCR; the TCRdb copy retains only in-frame clones and omits some. The table lists approximately 75,000 clones, under 95% of them singletons, with approximately 0.35% in the top ten. The sequences come from Tregs from blood, collected before the transplant. Every receptor here comes from a human donor who received a combined kidney and bone marrow transplant. Each CDR3 is given with its conserved first and last residue. A D gene is named only where the DNA matches it firmly. Clone size is not always given. Where it is, it says once, few, many or a class for expanded clones.

>TRBV7-3|.|TRBJ2-7|.
TGTGCCAGCAGCTTTACACCAGGGGACGAGCAGTACTTC
CASSFTPGDEQYF
>TRBV11-2|.|TRBJ2-5|.
TGTGCCAGCAGCTTTACAGGGAGGGAGACCCAGTACTTC
CASSFTGRETQYF
>TRBV10-3|.|TRBJ2-7|.
TGTGCCATCAGTGTTAGTCCTAGAAACTCCTACGAGCAGTACTTC
CAISVSPRNSYEQYF
>TRBV10-3|.|TRBJ1-1|TRBD1
TGTGCCAGCTTCCCCGGGACAGGGAACACTGAAGCTTTCTTT
CASFPGTGNTEAFF
>TRBV19|.|TRBJ2-1|.
TGTGCCAGTAGAGATAACGTGGGAGAGTTATGGAATGAGCAGTTCTTC
CASRDNVGELWNEQFF
>TRBV27|.|TRBJ2-3|.
TGTGCCAGCAGTTCCGAACGGGATACGCAGTATTTT
CASSSERDTQYF
>TRBV2|.|TRBJ2-7|TRBD2
TGTGCCAGCAGTGGGGGGATACTAGCGCCCCACTACGAGCAGTACTTC
CASSGGILAPHYEQYF
>TRBV7-2|.|TRBJ2-1|TRBD2
TGTGCCAGCATGGGACTAGCGGGAGGCGGGTACAATGAGCAGTTCTTC
CASMGLAGGGYNEQFF
>TRBV30|once|TRBJ1-1|.
TGTGCCTGGAGTTTACCAACCCTAGGATACACTGAAGCTTTCTTT
CAWSLPTLGYTEAFF
>TRBV7-9|.|TRBJ1-1|TRBD1
TGTGCCAGCAGCTTAGTCATGACAGGGCCTGAAGCTTTCTTT
CASSLVMTGPEAFF
>TRBV25-1|.|TRBJ2-1|TRBD2
TGTGCCAGCAGTGATGCGGGGTGGGGGGGCTCCTACAATGAGCAGTTCTTC
CASSDAGWGGSYNEQFF
>TRBV10-3|.|TRBJ2-3|TRBD2
TGTGCCATCACGGGGACTAGCGGAAGCACAGATACGCAGTATTTT
CAITGTSGSTDTQYF
>TRBV11-2|.|TRBJ2-3|TRBD1
TGTGCCAGCAGCTTTGCCGGGACAGTCGGATATACGCAGTATTTT
CASSFAGTVGYTQYF
>TRBV28|.|TRBJ1-5|.
TGTGCCAGCAGTAGGGGGGATCAGCCCCAGCATTTT
CASSRGDQPQHF
>TRBV29-1|.|TRBJ1-3|.
TGCAGCGTTGCCGCAGGGACTGGAAACACCATATATTTT
CSVAAGTGNTIYF
>TRBV7-9|.|TRBJ1-1|.
TGTGCCAGCAGCTTAGATTTTACGTCGAACACTGAAGCTTTCTTT
CASSLDFTSNTEAFF
>TRBV18|once|TRBJ2-5|TRBD2
TGTGCCAGCTCACCACGAGTAGCGGGGGAGACCCAGTACTTC
CASSPRVAGETQYF